The clone carrying this TCR beta chain was picked up a small number of times. The record originates from a study of blood T cell repertoires in COVID-19. TCRdb keeps only in-frame clones here, not all; method: immunoSEQ multiplex PCR. The sample contains about 210,000 clones, about 83% of which appear only once. With V trimmed by 5 bases and J by 4 bases, 4 bases remained unmatched. The CDR3 is 13 amino acids. Germline-derived CDR1 and CDR2 are MDHEN and SYDVKM. This sequence was found in a man aged 50 to 59 with active or convalescent COVID-19. The specimen sequenced was peripheral blood. The chain uses TRBV28 and TRBJ1-2; 7 nucleotides align to TRBD1. CDR3 protein: CASSGTVPYGYTF. The CDR3 nucleotides are TGTGCCAGCAGTGGGACAGTCCCCTATGGCTACACCTTC.